This T cell receptor beta chain was captured by sequencing in a study of blood T cell repertoires in COVID-19. Study context: Samples came from the United States, Italy and Spain, spanning acute and convalescent COVID-19. The cDNA or gDNA used as material had been derived from T cells, B-cell-depleted T cells, or PBMCs.

Original methodology: Counts of nucleated cells, estimated from reference gene primer amplification, were obtained. The assay was immunoSEQ multiplex PCR, and TCRdb's table has in-frame clones only and misses some. D and trimming were read from the DNA, whereas the V and J calls and clone size are those reported in that table. The table records some 240,000 clones, 75% to 90% of them present only once. The ends lost 4 bases at V and 1 base at J; junction bases unmatched: 5. The CDR3 length is 16 residues. Per germline, CDR1 MGHRA and CDR2 YSYEKL. The sequence derives from a woman aged 40 to 50 who had recovered from COVID-19. The sample taken for sequencing was peripheral blood. The chain joins TRBV4-1 to TRBJ2-5, with TRBD2 matching 11 bases. The CDR3 bases are TGCGCCAGCAGCCCTCGACTAGCGGGGTTCCAAGAGACCCAGTACTTC. It encodes CASSPRLAGFQETQYF.